This T cell receptor (beta chain) stems from a study of response to subunit inactivated influenza vaccine. TCRdb recomputed calls from the RT-PCR reads with MiXCR, one row per CDR3 protein. The repertoire holds a few hundred thousand distinct CDR3 sequences, around 15% seen once, with approximately 10% in the top ten. Germline CDR1 SNHLY, CDR2 FYNNEI. The V segment lost 3 bases and the J segment 4 bases; nucleotides outside the gene matches: 6. This CDR3 has 14 residues. The TCR originated in a man aged 50-60 years who received an inactivated influenza vaccine. The rearrangement uses TRBV2 and TRBJ2-7; TRBD2 aligns across 7 bases. Sequenced material: PBMCs from blood, taken less than 13 days after vaccination. CDR3 DNA: TGTGCCAGCAGTGACAGCGGGGTGGAATACGAGCAGTACTTC. This encodes CASSDSGVEYEQYF.